This TCR beta chain was obtained from a study of CD8+ T cells in alopecia areata. RNA, once extracted, was reverse transcribed into cDNA for use as the sequencing template. Only in-frame clones appear in the TCRdb table, and some are missing; sequencing was by immunoSEQ multiplex PCR. The repertoire holds 90,000 to 100,000 clones, with less than 50% as singletons. The sample consisted of CD4+ T cells sorted from blood. The clonotype comes from a human donor with alopecia areata.

The CDR3 sequence is CANESRRLFYEQYF. CDR3 nucleotide sequence: TGTGCCAACGAATCCAGGCGGCTTTTCTACGAGCAGTACTTC. The chain joins TRBV6-6 to TRBJ2-7; D gene uncertain. Between the trimmed V and J ends, which lost 10 bases and 3 bases, there was a span of 19 bases. CDR3 length: 14 amino acids. Looked up from germline, CDR1 is MNHNY and CDR2 is SVGAGI (reference sequence).